The 20 T cell receptor beta chains listed next were all sequenced from one sample in a study of T cell clonality in common variable immunodeficiency. Generated by immunoSEQ multiplex PCR, the TCRdb table keeps only in-frame clones and is missing some. The sample includes tens of thousands of clones, none of them occurring once. Source material: peripheral blood mononuclear cells. These receptors originate from a person aged 18 to 70 in good health.

This clone is termed medium-sized (0.01 to 0.1%). Read coverage stops 3 residues before the CDR3 terminus; the germline J gene supplies the remainder. The chain carries TRBV6-1 and TRBJ2-7, with 10 bases lining up with TRBD2. From germline, CDR1 is MNHNS and CDR2 SASEGT. Losses at the gene ends were 2 bases for V and 0 bases for J; bases not matched to a gene: 1. This CDR3 contains 15 residues. Partial CDR3 DNA: TGTGCCAGCAGTGAACTAGCGGGGGCCTCCTACGAG. Translated, it gives CASSELAGASYE. The complete CDR3 sequence is CASSELAGASYEQYF.

This clone appeared many times. The chain's CDR3 is CASSVDLAGPQETQYF. CDR3 bases read: TGCGCCAGCAGTGTGGATCTAGCGGGGCCCCAAGAGACC. This chain links TRBV10-2 with TRBJ2-5; 9 nucleotides match TRBD2. The CDR3 is cut off 3 residues early in the read; its end comes from the germline J gene. In germline, CDR1 is WSHSY, CDR2 SAAADI. The V segment lost 4 bases and the J segment 1 base; nucleotides outside the gene matches: 7. The CDR3 is 16 residues long.

This clone was recorded many times. The observed sequence ends 3 residues before the CDR3 terminus, with the missing tail filled in from the germline J gene. The gene calls are TRBV5-4 and TRBJ2-3; D is uncertain. V lost 4 bases and J 0 bases, leaving 3 bases between the germline ends. Per the germline V gene, CDR1 is SGHNT and CDR2 is YYREEE (reference sequence). The CDR3 extends over 12 amino acids. Incomplete CDR3 DNA: TGTGCCAGCAGCCGTAGCACAGATACG. Translated, it gives CASSRSTDT. The whole CDR3 is CASSRSTDTQYF.

This clone was observed a handful of times. The sequence runs out 3 residues before the end of the CDR3; the remainder is reconstructed from the germline J gene. The chain carries TRBV30 and TRBJ2-1; 8 nucleotides match TRBD1. The germline gives CDR1 GTSNPN, CDR2 SVGIG (reference sequence). CDR3 size: 14 residues. V shed 3 bases, J shed 9 bases, and the junction held 10 bases outside the gene matches. The CDR3 protein is CAWSPGQVGTEQFF. The sequenced CDR3 bases are TGTGCCTGGAGCCCGGGACAGGTGGGCACTGAG. Drawing the rest from reference TRBV30 and TRBJ2-1, the complete variable domain is SQTIHQWPATLVQPVGSPLSLECTVEGTSNPNLYWYRQAAGRGLQLLFYSVGIGQISSEVPQNLSASRPQDRQFILSSKKLLLSDSGFYLCAWSPGQVGTEQFFGPGTRLTVL.

As concerns this clone: The CDR3 goes on 3 residues after the read ends, and that part is filled in from the germline J gene. V usage is TRBV30 and J usage is TRBJ1-2; D perhaps matches TRBD1 (5 bases). The germline CDR1 and CDR2 sequences are GTSNPN and SVGIG (reference sequence). The CDR3 is made up of 14 amino acids. Partial CDR3 DNA: TGTGCCTGGACACGGGGGACTTATCCCTACGAC. It encodes CAWTRGTYPYD. The full CDR3 protein reads CAWTRGTYPYDYTF. The full variable domain, rest sourced from reference TRBV30 and TRBJ1-2, is SQTIHQWPATLVQPVGSPLSLECTVEGTSNPNLYWYRQAAGRGLQLLFYSVGIGQISSEVPQNLSASRPQDRQFILSSKKLLLSDSGFYLCAWTRGTYPYDYTFGSGTRLTVV.

This clone was detected a few times. The CDR3 extends 3 residues past the end of the read, so its final part is completed from the germline J gene. The chain links TRBV2 to TRBJ2-3, with 8 bases fitting TRBD2. CDR1 SNHLY and CDR2 FYNNEI come from the germline V gene. The CDR3 covers 13 residues. The CDR3 bases that were read are TGTGCCAGCAAAGCGGGAGAGGGTCAGCCG. This codes for CASKAGEGQP. The full CDR3 reads CASKAGEGQPQYF.

Many counts were recorded for this clone. From the germline J gene comes the end of the CDR3, since the read stops 3 residues before it. The genes are TRBV12-3 or TRBV12-4 and TRBJ2-5; perhaps D is TRBD1 or TRBD2 (5 bases each). The V end was cut by 1 base, the J end by 5 bases, with 8 bases between. CDR3 length: 13 residues. The CDR3 protein is CASSLGGAETQYF. The sequenced part of the CDR3 DNA is TGTGCCAGCAGTTTAGGAGGGGCGGAGACC.

This clone has at least ten counts. Read sequence stops 3 residues before the CDR3 end, and the germline J gene provides the missing end. The V call is TRBV30, the J call TRBJ2-7; 7 nucleotides line up with TRBD2. The germline CDR1 and CDR2 sequences are GTSNPN and SVGIG (reference sequence). The CDR3 totals 13 residues. J gave up 4 bases and V 2 bases, and 5 bases lay outside the gene matches. The CDR3 sequence is CAWSRTSLYEQYF. The sequenced part of the CDR3 DNA is TGTGCCTGGAGTAGGACTAGTCTATACGAG.

The table lists this clone with many counts. The CDR3 end lies 3 residues beyond the end of the read and is filled in from the germline J gene. The chain employs TRBV4-1 and TRBJ1-2, with D tentatively TRBD1 (5 bases). The CDR3 covers 15 residues. Germline V gene data show CDR1 as MGHRA and CDR2 as YSYEKL. CDR3 DNA, as far as it was read: TGCGCCAGCAGCCAAGGTAGGGGTACACCCGGCGGC. This sequence encodes CASSQGRGTPGG. The whole CDR3 region reads CASSQGRGTPGGYTF.

In its sample, this clone was seen many times. The read ends 3 residues shy of where the CDR3 ends; the end is completed using the germline J gene. This chain connects TRBV20-1 to TRBJ2-1; 7 nucleotides align to TRBD2. Germline CDR1 and CDR2: DFQATT and SNEGSKA (reference sequence). J gave up 8 bases and V 7 bases, and 5 bases lay outside the gene matches. The CDR3 sequence is 11 residues long. The CDR3 reads CSGRGRYEQFF. The sequenced CDR3 bases are TGCAGTGGGCGGGGGAGGTATGAG.

There are a few counts of this clone. The CDR3 goes on 3 residues after the read ends, and that part is filled in from the germline J gene. The rearrangement uses TRBV7-9 and TRBJ2-1; D unresolved. CDR1 and CDR2 from the germline V gene are SEHNR and FQNEAQ (reference sequence). This CDR3 contains 12 residues. Between the trimmed V and J ends, which lost 5 bases and 6 bases, there was a span of 8 bases. CDR3 sequence reads: CASSPNANEQFF. CDR3 bases read: TGTGCCAGCAGCCCTAATGCCAATGAG. The whole variable domain, remainder taken from reference TRBV7-9 and TRBJ2-1, is DTGVSQNPRHKITKRGQNVTFRCDPISEHNRLYWYRQTLGQGPEFLTYFQNEAQLEKSRLLSDRFSAERPKGSFSTLEIQRTEQGDSAMYLCASSPNANEQFFGPGTRLTVL.

At least ten counts were recorded for this clone. The read stops 3 residues short of the end of the CDR3; the missing end is completed from the germline J gene. The rearrangement joins TRBV5-6 to TRBJ1-2, with 7 bases identical to TRBD1. The CDR3 is 15 amino acids. Germline-derived CDR1 and CDR2 are SGHDT and YYEEEE. J gave up 6 bases and V 0 bases, and 8 bases lay outside the gene matches. CDR3: CASSLVGQGGHGYTF. The sequenced CDR3 bases are TGTGCCAGCAGCTTGGTCGGGCAGGGGGGACATGGC.

Many counts were recorded for this clone. The read ends 3 residues early relative to the CDR3; the germline J gene fills the gap. V and J are TRBV5-1 and TRBJ2-3; no reliable D call. There are 14 residues in the CDR3. Trimming left V 2 bases short and J 4 bases short, with 11 bases between. Germline lookup yields CDR1 SGHRS and CDR2 YFSETQ. The CDR3 spells CASSFSQSADTQYF. The CDR3 DNA, read in part, is TGCGCCAGCAGCTTTTCTCAGAGCGCAGATACG.

This clone was observed many times. The DNA ends 3 residues before the CDR3 does, and the rest of the CDR3 is filled in from the germline J gene. The chain links TRBV7-9 to TRBJ1-4; tentative D call: TRBD1 (6 bases). The CDR3 totals 15 residues. Per germline, CDR1 SEHNR and CDR2 FQNEAQ (reference sequence). Trimming took 7 bases from V and 8 from J, leaving 20 bases between them. CDR3 residues: CASTKGGAEEEKLFF. The sequenced part of the CDR3 DNA is TGTGCCAGCACCAAAGGGGGGGCGGAGGAAGAAAAA.

This clone was seen ten or more times. The read stops 3 residues short of the end of the CDR3; the missing end is completed from the germline J gene. The V and J genes are TRBV18 and TRBJ2-1, with 8 bases fitting TRBD2. Trimming cost V 1 base and J 7 bases; bases outside gene matches: 12. Germline loops: CDR1 KGHSH, CDR2 LQKENI. This CDR3 is built from 17 residues. The covered CDR3 bases are TGTGCCAGCTCACCACTAACGGCGGGGGGCCTCGGAAATGAG. Translating it yields CASSPLTAGGLGNE. Given in full, the CDR3 is CASSPLTAGGLGNEQFF.

This clone has a handful of counts. The read finishes 3 residues shy of the CDR3 end, and the germline J gene is used to complete it. The chain recombines TRBV19 with TRBJ1-3; D call uncertain. Germline CDR1 and CDR2: LNHDA and SQIVND (reference sequence). The ends were cut back, 5 bases at V and 0 bases at J, with 8 bases in the middle. The CDR3 loop spans 14 amino acids. This CDR3 reads CASSPRSSGNTIYF. CDR3 DNA, as far as it was read: TGTGCCAGTAGTCCGCGGAGCTCTGGAAACACC.

In this sample, this clone turned up a few times. The sequenced fragment ends 3 residues before the CDR3 boundary, so the rest is inferred from the germline J gene. This chain links TRBV30 with TRBJ2-5; possible D gene TRBD2, 5 bases. Trimming stripped 4 bases from V and 1 base from J, with 13 bases between. The germline CDR1 and CDR2 sequences are GTSNPN and SVGIG (reference sequence). The CDR3 is made up of 14 amino acids. CDR3 DNA, as far as it was read: TGTGCCTGGATCCGCTCGGACTCCCAAGAGACC. This codes for CAWIRSDSQET. The CDR3 in its entirety is CAWIRSDSQETQYF.

Ten or more counts support this clone. Coverage ceases 3 residues before the CDR3 finishes, and the germline J gene fills in the end. The chain uses TRBV5-6 and TRBJ2-5; D possibly corresponds to TRBD2 (6 bases). Germline-derived CDR1 and CDR2 are SGHDT and YYEEEE. The CDR3 length is 13 residues. Trimming cost V 0 bases and J 5 bases, with 8 bases left between them. CDR3 bases read: TGTGCCAGCAGCTTGGTGGCGGGGGAGACC. Protein sequence: CASSLVAGET. The CDR3 reads in full as CASSLVAGETQYF.

In this sample, this clone turned up many times. The CDR3 reads CAWRKDRAAEAFF. The sequenced CDR3 bases are TGTGCCTGGAGGAAGGACAGGGCCGCTGAA. V is TRBV30 and J is TRBJ1-1; 8 nucleotides agree with TRBD1. The read terminates 3 residues ahead of where the CDR3 ends, so the germline J gene completes it. The CDR3 length is 13 residues. CDR1 and CDR2 from the germline V gene are GTSNPN and SVGIG (reference sequence). Unmatched junction bases numbered 6, after V lost 3 bases and J lost 6 bases.

Notes on this clone: The missing CDR3 end, 3 residues past where the read stops, is filled in from the germline J gene. J is TRBJ2-7 and V is TRBV2, with 8 positions matching TRBD1. V lost 1 base to trimming and J lost 0 bases; unmatched junction nucleotides: 2. The CDR3 is 15 amino acids. Germline V gene data show CDR1 as SNHLY and CDR2 as FYNNEI. CDR3 bases read: TGTGCCAGCAGTGAAGGACAGGGGATCTCCTACGAG. Residues: CASSEGQGISYE. The full CDR3 protein reads CASSEGQGISYEQYF.